A single sample gave rise to the 30 T cell receptor beta chains below, sequenced in a study of STAT5B mutations in CD4+ large granular lymphocyte leukemia. The data were produced by immunoSEQ multiplex PCR, yet TCRdb's version contains in-frame clones alone and is incomplete. The sample shows tens of thousands of clones, around 84% of them seen only once. The sequencing sample was made of CD4+ T cells from blood buffy coats. The source is a human donor in good health.

The V and J genes are TRBV10-3 and TRBJ1-5; TRBD1 agrees at 8 bases. Germline V gives CDR1 ENHRY, CDR2 SYGVKD. Trimming took 0 bases from V and 7 from J; bases not matched to a gene: 5. The CDR3 extends over 15 amino acids. This CDR3 is CAISESAGGLQPQHF. CDR3 nucleotide sequence: TGTGCCATCAGTGAGTCGGCAGGGGGCTTACAGCCCCAGCATTTT.

A single count supports this clone. The CDR3 coding sequence is TGTGCCAGCAGTTCTCTGACTACGCAAGTGGTGTTCTTC. It encodes CASSSLTTQVVFF. V and J are TRBV6-5 and TRBJ2-1; TRBD2 might be the D (5 bases). The V end lost 4 bases, the J end lost 15 bases, and 19 bases lay between the germline ends. Germline CDR1 and CDR2: MNHEY and SVGAGI. This CDR3 is 13 amino acids long.

This chain connects TRBV4-1 to TRBJ2-5; 7 bases are a match to TRBD1. The DNA end is more similar to TRBJ2-7, so the J call may be wrong. The germline V gene has CDR1 MGHRA and CDR2 YSYEKL. CDR3 length: 16 residues. Written as DNA, the CDR3 is TGCGCCAGCAGCCAAGTGACAGGGTCCCCCGCCTACGAGCAGTACTTC. It yields the protein CASSQVTGSPAYEQYF.

The V gene is TRBV25-1, the J gene TRBJ1-1; D gene ambiguous. This CDR3 has 13 amino acids. Germline CDR1 reads MGHDK; CDR2 reads SYGVNS. V was cut by 1 base and J by 4 bases, with 7 bases left in between. Written as DNA, the CDR3 is TGTGCCAGCAGTGAATGGGAGGGCACTGAAGCTTTCTTT. Protein sequence: CASSEWEGTEAFF.

The gene calls are TRBV6-5 and TRBJ1-4; 8 nucleotides align to TRBD1. V gave up 6 bases and J gave up 4 bases; unmatched junction bases: 4. The CDR3 runs 14 residues. Germline V gene lookup returns CDR1 MNHEY and CDR2 SVGAGI. CDR3 loop: CASSLGQGNEKLFF. The DNA for the CDR3 is TGTGCCAGCAGCCTAGGACAGGGTAATGAAAAACTGTTTTTT.

The V gene is TRBV29-1, the J gene TRBJ1-1; D is uncertain. Trimming removed 3 bases at V and 6 bases at J, with 17 bases between. Germline lookup yields CDR1 SQVTM and CDR2 ANQGSEA. The CDR3 is 14 amino acids. The CDR3 loop reads CSVDEPRAEAEAFF. The DNA of the CDR3 is TGCAGCGTTGATGAACCGAGGGCAGAGGCTGAAGCTTTCTTT.

The chain combines TRBV30 with TRBJ2-7; tentative D call: TRBD1 (6 bases). Deletions cut 3 bases from V and 6 bases from J, with 12 bases between. The germline V gene has CDR1 GTSNPN and CDR2 SVGIG (reference sequence). The CDR3 has 12 residues. The CDR3 sequence is CAWRRTGSEQYF. DNA for the CDR3: TGTGCCTGGAGGAGAACAGGGAGCGAGCAGTACTTC.

In DNA, the CDR3 is TGTGCCTGGAAGGCAGGGGCTGGAAACACCATATATTTT. Protein sequence: CAWKAGAGNTIYF. The chain couples TRBV30 to TRBJ1-3, with D perhaps TRBD1 (6 bases). CDR1 is GTSNPN, CDR2 SVGIG, per germline (reference sequence). The germline V and J ends were trimmed by 4 bases and 2 bases, with 9 bases remaining between them. The CDR3 length is 13 residues.

The chain carries TRBV9 and TRBJ2-5, with 9 bases aligning to TRBD1. The DNA end favors TRBJ2-7, so the J call may be wrong. The CDR3 loop spans 14 amino acids. From germline, CDR1 is SGDLS and CDR2 YYNGEE. For the CDR3, the DNA is TGTGCCAGCAGCGCCTCGAACAGGGGGCTCGAGCAGTACTTC. Amino acids: CASSASNRGLEQYF.

The rearrangement links TRBV2 to TRBJ2-1; 7 bases agree with TRBD2. Germline loops: CDR1 SNHLY, CDR2 FYNNEI. The V and J ends lost 7 bases and 0 bases, in that order; junction bases with no gene match: 6. This CDR3 is built from 15 residues. The CDR3 reads CASNVREGSYNEQFF. The CDR3 coding sequence is TGTGCCAGCAACGTGAGGGAGGGCTCCTACAATGAGCAGTTCTTC.

The chain is built from TRBV7-2 and TRBJ2-5, with a weak D call TRBD2 (5 bases). V was clipped by 0 bases and J by 9 bases, with 11 bases between them. The CDR3 length is 13 residues. The germline V gene encodes CDR1 SGHTA and CDR2 FQGNSA. The CDR3 region has the DNA TGTGCCAGCAGCTTAGCGCCTCAGCGGTCCCAGTACTTC. It is translated as CASSLAPQRSQYF.

The V gene is TRBV7-9, the J gene TRBJ1-5; the match to TRBD1 covers 8 bases. The V and J ends lost 3 bases and 2 bases, in that order; junction bases with no gene match: 3. This CDR3 has 15 residues. Germline V gene sequence: CDR1 SEHNR, CDR2 FQNEAQ (reference sequence). The CDR3 spells CASSFGQGGNQPQHF. CDR3 in DNA: TGTGCCAGCAGCTTTGGACAGGGAGGCAATCAGCCCCAGCATTTT.

The chain combines TRBV7-9 with TRBJ1-2; 11 nucleotides match TRBD1. The length of the CDR3 is 16 residues. Germline V CDR1 and CDR2: SEHNR, FQNEAQ (reference sequence). For the CDR3, the DNA is TGTGCTACAGCCGGGACAGGGGGTTCAGTGAACTATGGCTACACCTTC. Its translation is CATAGTGGSVNYGYTF.

The V gene is TRBV30, the J gene TRBJ1-1; D gene ambiguous. The CDR3 covers 14 residues. Germline CDR1 reads GTSNPN; CDR2 reads SVGIG (reference sequence). Between the trimmed V and J ends, which lost 2 bases and 0 bases, there was a span of 10 bases. The CDR3 nucleotides are TGTGCCTGGAGTACGGAGAGTATGAACACTGAAGCTTTCTTT. Translation gives CAWSTESMNTEAFF.

The chain joins TRBV6-6 to TRBJ1-1; D is possibly TRBD1 (6 bases). The germline CDR1 and CDR2 sequences are MNHNY and SVGAGI (reference sequence). V was shortened by 0 bases and J by 4 bases, with 12 bases between the two germline ends. The CDR3 contains 15 residues. CDR3 bases: TGTGCCAGCAGTTACTCGGCCGGGACAACCACTGAAGCTTTCTTT. Protein sequence: CASSYSAGTTTEAFF.

The gene calls are TRBV12-5 and TRBJ1-2; 8 positions match TRBD1. J was trimmed by 5 bases and V by 0 bases; bases with no gene match: 14. This CDR3 is 18 amino acids long. The germline V gene has CDR1 LGHNT and CDR2 FRNRAP. The CDR3 is CASGLVLEVETGVYGYTF. In DNA, the CDR3 is TGTGCTAGTGGTTTGGTATTGGAGGTTGAGACAGGGGTATATGGCTACACCTTC. Based on the CDR3 plus reference TRBV12-5 and TRBJ1-2, the full variable domain is DARVTQTPRHKVTEMGQEVTMRCQPILGHNTVFWYRQTMMQGLELLAYFRNRAPLDDSGMPKDRFSAEMPDATLATLKIQPSEPRDSAVYFCASGLVLEVETGVYGYTFGSGTRLTVV.

The V and J genes are TRBV11-2 and TRBJ2-7; TRBD1 agrees at 10 bases. Germline lookup yields CDR1 SGHAT and CDR2 FQNNGV. J was trimmed by 1 base and V by 0 bases; bases with no gene match: 9. The CDR3 is 18 amino acids. CDR3 DNA: TGTGCCAGCAGCTTAGATTCCTTAGGGACAGGGGTTTCCTACGAGCAGTACTTC. As protein: CASSLDSLGTGVSYEQYF.

This clone has only one observation. The chain links TRBV28 to TRBJ1-2; D is undetermined. The CDR3 has 15 residues. Germline CDR1 MDHEN, CDR2 SYDVKM. The ends were cut back, 7 bases at V and 8 bases at J, with 23 bases in the middle. Here the CDR3 DNA reads TGTGCCAGCACCCCGAGTTTTGGGCCAGTATGGGGCTACACCTTC. It codes for CASTPSFGPVWGYTF.

CDR3 bases: TGCAGCGTTGTAGACAGGGTGGGTCAGCCCCAGCATTTT. Its translation is CSVVDRVGQPQHF. The chain combines TRBV29-1 with TRBJ1-5; 7 bases are shared with TRBD1. Germline loops: CDR1 SQVTM, CDR2 ANQGSEA. The CDR3 has 13 residues. V lost 4 bases, J lost 6 bases, and 6 bases stayed unmatched.

This rearrangement joins TRBV7-5 to TRBJ2-7; the table's D call, TRBD2, has no DNA check behind it. TRBV7-5 is classified as a pseudogene. The CDR3 totals 17 residues. CDR3 nucleotides: TGTGTCAGAAGCTTTGACCCCACTAGCGGGGGACCATACGAGCAGTACTTC. It codes for CVRSFDPTSGGPYEQYF.

This clone was recorded only once. CDR3 nucleotides: TGTGCCAGTAGTCTCCGGGACAGGGGTCAGCCCCAGCATTTT. Translating it yields CASSLRDRGQPQHF. This chain joins TRBV19 and TRBJ1-5, with 10 nucleotides matching TRBD1. The germline gives CDR1 LNHDA, CDR2 SQIVND (reference sequence). The CDR3 runs 14 residues. The V and J ends lost 5 bases and 6 bases, in that order; junction bases with no gene match: 4. The full variable domain, completed using reference TRBV19 and TRBJ1-5, is DGGITQSPKYLFRKEGQNVTLSCEQNLNHDAMYWYRQDPGQGLRLIYYSQIVNDFQKGDIAEGYSVSREKKESFPLTVTSAQKNPTAFYLCASSLRDRGQPQHFGDGTRLSIL.

This clone has just one count. The rearrangement links TRBV19 to TRBJ2-1, with 8 bases identical to TRBD2. CDR1 LNHDA and CDR2 SQIVND come from the germline V gene (reference sequence). This CDR3 contains 16 residues. The ends lost 3 bases at V and 6 bases at J; junction bases unmatched: 10. CDR3 coding DNA: TGTGCCAGTAGTATTTCCGGGGGGGCGGAGGTCAATGAGCAGTTCTTC. As protein: CASSISGGAEVNEQFF.

The V gene is TRBV10-3, the J gene TRBJ1-3; D is ambiguous. This CDR3 comprises 14 residues. V lost 3 bases and J 0 bases, leaving 6 bases between the germline ends. Germline values: CDR1 ENHRY, CDR2 SYGVKD. CDR3 bases: TGTGCCATCAGTGACGAAAGCTCTGGAAACACCATATATTTT. Its protein is CAISDESSGNTIYF.

The J gene is TRBJ2-7, the V gene TRBV6-6, with D possibly being TRBD1 (5 bases). In germline, CDR1 is MNHNY, CDR2 SVGAGI (reference sequence). V dropped 5 bases and J dropped 7 bases, with 21 bases sitting between them. The CDR3 contains 15 residues. CDR3 region: CASSDISGPIGEQYF. The DNA for the CDR3 is TGTGCCAGCAGTGACATCTCAGGGCCTATCGGGGAGCAGTACTTC.

This clone has only a few counts. The chain couples TRBV23-1 to TRBJ2-7, with unresolved D. TRBV23-1 is assigned to the ORF class and has an uncertain function. Trimming shortened V by 2 bases and J by 13 bases, and 9 bases separated the two germline ends. The CDR3 loop spans 10 amino acids. DNA of the CDR3: TGCGCCAGCAGTCAACAGACGGTTTACTTC. It codes for CASSQQTVYF.

The chain uses TRBV19 and TRBJ1-5; D not resolved. The CDR3 is made up of 13 amino acids. Trimming shortened V by 3 bases and J by 5 bases, and 8 bases separated the two germline ends. CDR1 and CDR2 (germline): LNHDA, SQIVND (reference sequence). The DNA for the CDR3 is TGTGCCAGTAGTATCGAGGCCTATCAGCCCCAGCATTTT. It encodes CASSIEAYQPQHF.

The chain has TRBV6-1 and TRBJ1-2; TRBD1 might be the D (5 bases). Germline V gene data show CDR1 as MNHNS and CDR2 as SASEGT. V shed 4 bases and J shed 4 bases, with 10 bases lying between them. The CDR3 totals 13 residues. The CDR3 here is CASSGGVGYGYTF. CDR3 sequence (DNA): TGTGCCAGCAGTGGGGGGGTGGGCTATGGCTACACCTTC.

The chain uses TRBV7-2 and TRBJ1-1; a possible D gene is TRBD1 (5 bases). V dropped 5 bases and J dropped 1 base, with 17 bases sitting between them. Germline assignment: CDR1 SGHTA and CDR2 FQGNSA. CDR3 size: 16 residues. The CDR3, as DNA: TGTGCCAGCAGCCCTAGTCAACTAGACAGGAACACTGAAGCTTTCTTT. Translating it yields CASSPSQLDRNTEAFF.

Written as DNA, the CDR3 is TGTGCCAGCAGCCATTCAACAGGGAGGACGGATGGCTACACCTTC. As protein: CASSHSTGRTDGYTF. This chain joins TRBV4-2 and TRBJ1-2, with D possibly matching TRBD1 (6 bases). The CDR3 extends over 15 amino acids. Germline-derived CDR1 and CDR2 are LGHNA and YNFKEQ. Trimming removed 3 bases from V and 6 bases from J, with 17 bases in between.

The V call is TRBV11-2, the J call TRBJ2-5; 9 positions agree with TRBD2. CDR3 length: 15 residues. Trimming took 4 bases from V and 5 from J; bases not matched to a gene: 8. Germline V CDR1 and CDR2: SGHAT, FQNNGV. CDR3 nucleotide sequence: TGTGCCAGCAGCTCCCCTAGCGGGACGGTTGAGACCCAGTACTTC. This sequence encodes CASSSPSGTVETQYF.